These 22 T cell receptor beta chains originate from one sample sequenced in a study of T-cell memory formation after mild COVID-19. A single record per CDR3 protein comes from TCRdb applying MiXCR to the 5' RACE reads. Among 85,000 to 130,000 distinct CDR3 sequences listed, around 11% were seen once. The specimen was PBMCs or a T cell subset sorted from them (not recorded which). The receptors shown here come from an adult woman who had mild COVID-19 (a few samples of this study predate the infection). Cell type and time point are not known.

DNA for the CDR3: TGCAGTGCCCCAGGAATTAGCGGGAGGAACAATGAGCAGTTCTTC. Translation gives CSAPGISGRNNEQFF. This rearrangement joins TRBV20-1 to TRBJ2-1; 10 bases map to TRBD2. The CDR3 contains 15 residues. From germline, CDR1 is DFQATT and CDR2 SNEGSKA (reference sequence). Trimming at V came to 6 bases and at J to 5 bases, leaving 10 bases not matched to a gene.

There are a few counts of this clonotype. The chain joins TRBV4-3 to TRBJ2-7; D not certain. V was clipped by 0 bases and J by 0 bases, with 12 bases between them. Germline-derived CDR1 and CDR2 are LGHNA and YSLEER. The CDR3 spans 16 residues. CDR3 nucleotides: TGCGCCAGCAGCCAAGAGCTGGGCTACTCCTCCTACGAGCAGTACTTC. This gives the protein CASSQELGYSSYEQYF.

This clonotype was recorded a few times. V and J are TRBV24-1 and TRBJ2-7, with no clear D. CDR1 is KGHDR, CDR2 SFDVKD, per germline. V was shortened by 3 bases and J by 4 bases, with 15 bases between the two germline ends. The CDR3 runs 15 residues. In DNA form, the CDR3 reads TGTGCCACCAGTGATCCGACGGACCCACTTTACGAGCAGTACTTC. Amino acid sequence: CATSDPTDPLYEQYF.

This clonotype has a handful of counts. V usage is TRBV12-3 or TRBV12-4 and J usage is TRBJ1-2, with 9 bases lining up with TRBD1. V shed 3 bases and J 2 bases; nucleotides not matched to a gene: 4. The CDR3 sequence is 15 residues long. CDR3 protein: CASSFPGTGNYGYTF. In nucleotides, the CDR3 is TGTGCCAGCAGTTTCCCCGGGACAGGGAACTATGGCTACACCTTC.

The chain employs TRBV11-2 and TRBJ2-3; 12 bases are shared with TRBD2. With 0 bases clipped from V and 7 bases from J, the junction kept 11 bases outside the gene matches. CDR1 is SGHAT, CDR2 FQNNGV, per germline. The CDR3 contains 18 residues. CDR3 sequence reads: CASSLDFNLAGGPNTQYF. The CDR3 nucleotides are TGTGCCAGCAGCTTAGATTTTAACCTAGCGGGAGGGCCGAATACGCAGTATTTT.

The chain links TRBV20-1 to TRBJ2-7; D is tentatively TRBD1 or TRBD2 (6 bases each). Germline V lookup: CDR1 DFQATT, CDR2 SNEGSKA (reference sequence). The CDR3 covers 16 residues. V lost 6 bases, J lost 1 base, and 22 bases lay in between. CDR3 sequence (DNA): TGCAGTGCCGGGGGCTACATGCTCGAGCCGTCCTACGAGCAGTACTTC. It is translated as CSAGGYMLEPSYEQYF.

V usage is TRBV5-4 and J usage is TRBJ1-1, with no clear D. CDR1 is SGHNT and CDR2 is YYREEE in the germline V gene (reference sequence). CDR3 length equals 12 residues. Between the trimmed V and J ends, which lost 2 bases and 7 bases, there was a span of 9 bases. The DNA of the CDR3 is TGTGCCAGCAGCTTCGGAGGTTTTGAAGCTTTCTTT. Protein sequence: CASSFGGFEAFF.

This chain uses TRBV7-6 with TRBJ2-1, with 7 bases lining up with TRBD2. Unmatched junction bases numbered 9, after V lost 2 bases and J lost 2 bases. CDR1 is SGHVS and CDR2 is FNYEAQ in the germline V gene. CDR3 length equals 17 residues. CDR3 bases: TGTGCCAGCAGCTTAACAACTAGCGTCGGTACCTACAATGAGCAGTTCTTC. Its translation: CASSLTTSVGTYNEQFF. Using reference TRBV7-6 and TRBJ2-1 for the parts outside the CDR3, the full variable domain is GAGVSQSPRYKVTKRGQDVALRCDPISGHVSLYWYRQALGQGPEFLTYFNYEAQQDKSGLPNDRFSAERPEGSISTLTIQRTEQRDSAMYRCASSLTTSVGTYNEQFFGPGTRLTVL.

The DNA for the CDR3 is TGTGCCAGCAGTTCCCGCTCTTCCAGAGACAATGAGCAGTTCTTC. Amino acid sequence: CASSSRSSRDNEQFF. The chain has TRBV7-9 and TRBJ2-1, with D hard to call. CDR1 is SEHNR, CDR2 FQNEAQ, per germline (reference sequence). The V and J ends lost 6 bases and 5 bases respectively, with 17 bases between them. CDR3 length: 15 amino acids.

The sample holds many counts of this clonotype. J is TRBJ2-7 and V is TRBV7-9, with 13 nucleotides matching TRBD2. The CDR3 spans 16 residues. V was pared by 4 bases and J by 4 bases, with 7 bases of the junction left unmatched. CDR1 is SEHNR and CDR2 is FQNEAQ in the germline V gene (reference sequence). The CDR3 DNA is TGTGCCAGCAGCTCTGGGACTAGCGGGACGATTTACGAGCAGTACTTC. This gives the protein CASSSGTSGTIYEQYF.

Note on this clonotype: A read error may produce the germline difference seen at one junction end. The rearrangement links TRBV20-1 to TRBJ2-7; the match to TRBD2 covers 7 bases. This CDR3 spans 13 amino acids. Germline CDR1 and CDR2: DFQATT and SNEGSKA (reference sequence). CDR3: CSASGRLSYEQNF. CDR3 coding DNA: TGCAGTGCTAGCGGGAGGCTCTCCTACGAGCAGAACTTC.

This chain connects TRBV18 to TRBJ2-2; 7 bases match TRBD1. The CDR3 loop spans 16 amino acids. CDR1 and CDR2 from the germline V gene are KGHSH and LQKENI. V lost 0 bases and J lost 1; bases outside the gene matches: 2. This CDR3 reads CASSPPTGLNTGELFF. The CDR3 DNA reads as TGTGCCAGCTCACCACCGACAGGGCTGAACACCGGGGAGCTGTTTTTT.

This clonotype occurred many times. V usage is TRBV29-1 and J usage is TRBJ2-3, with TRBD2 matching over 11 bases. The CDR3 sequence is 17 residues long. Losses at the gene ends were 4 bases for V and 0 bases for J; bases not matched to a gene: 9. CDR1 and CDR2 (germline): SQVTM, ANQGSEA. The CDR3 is CSVVGLAAYPSTDTQYF. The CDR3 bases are TGCAGCGTTGTGGGACTAGCGGCCTACCCTAGCACAGATACGCAGTATTTT.

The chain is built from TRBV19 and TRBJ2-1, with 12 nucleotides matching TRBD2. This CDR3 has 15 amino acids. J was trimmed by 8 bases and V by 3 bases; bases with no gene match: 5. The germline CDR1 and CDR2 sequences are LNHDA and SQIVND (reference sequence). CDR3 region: CASSIRTSGVDEQFF. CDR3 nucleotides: TGTGCCAGTAGTATTCGGACTAGCGGGGTAGATGAGCAGTTCTTC.

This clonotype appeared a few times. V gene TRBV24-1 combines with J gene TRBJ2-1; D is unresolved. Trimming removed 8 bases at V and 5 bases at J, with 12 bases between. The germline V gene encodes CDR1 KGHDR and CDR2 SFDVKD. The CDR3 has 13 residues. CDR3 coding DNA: TGTGCCACCATGGACCGAATGCACAATGAGCAGTTCTTC. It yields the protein CATMDRMHNEQFF.

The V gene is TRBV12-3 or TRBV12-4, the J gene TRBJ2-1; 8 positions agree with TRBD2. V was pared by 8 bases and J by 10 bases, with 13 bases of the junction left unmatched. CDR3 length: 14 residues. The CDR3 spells CASGGGGRPVEQFF. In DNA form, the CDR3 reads TGTGCCAGCGGTGGGGGCGGGAGGCCCGTCGAGCAGTTCTTC.

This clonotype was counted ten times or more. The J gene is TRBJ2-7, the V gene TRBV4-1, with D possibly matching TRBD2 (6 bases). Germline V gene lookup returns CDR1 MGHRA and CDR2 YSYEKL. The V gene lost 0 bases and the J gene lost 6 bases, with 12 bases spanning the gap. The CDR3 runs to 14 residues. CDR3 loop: CASSQDRGIGEQYF. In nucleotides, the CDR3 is TGCGCCAGCAGCCAAGACCGGGGGATTGGCGAGCAGTACTTC.

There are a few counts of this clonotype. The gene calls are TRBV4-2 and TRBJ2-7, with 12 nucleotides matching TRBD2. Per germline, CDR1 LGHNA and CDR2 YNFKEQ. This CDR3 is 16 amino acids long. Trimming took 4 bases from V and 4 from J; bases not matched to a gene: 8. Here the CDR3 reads CASSRLTSGSSYEQYF. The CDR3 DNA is TGTGCCAGCAGCCGCCTGACTAGCGGGAGTTCGTACGAGCAGTACTTC.

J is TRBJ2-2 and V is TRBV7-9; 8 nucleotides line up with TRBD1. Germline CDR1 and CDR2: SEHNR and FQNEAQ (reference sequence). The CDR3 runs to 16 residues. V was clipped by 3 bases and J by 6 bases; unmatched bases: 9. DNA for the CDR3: TGTGCCAGCAGCTTCCCTTGGGACAGGTCCGCCGGGGAGCTGTTTTTT. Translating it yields CASSFPWDRSAGELFF.

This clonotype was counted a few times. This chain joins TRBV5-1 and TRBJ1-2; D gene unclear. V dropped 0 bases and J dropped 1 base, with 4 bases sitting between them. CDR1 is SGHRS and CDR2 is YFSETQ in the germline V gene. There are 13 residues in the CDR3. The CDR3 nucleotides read TGCGCCAGCAGCTTGGAGGGTAACTATGGCTACACCTTC. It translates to CASSLEGNYGYTF.

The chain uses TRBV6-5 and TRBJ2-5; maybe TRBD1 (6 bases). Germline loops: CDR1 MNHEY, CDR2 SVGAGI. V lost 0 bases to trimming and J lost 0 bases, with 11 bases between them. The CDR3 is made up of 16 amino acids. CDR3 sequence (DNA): TGTGCCAGCAGTTACTCCCCGACAGGTTACCAAGAGACCCAGTACTTC. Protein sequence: CASSYSPTGYQETQYF.

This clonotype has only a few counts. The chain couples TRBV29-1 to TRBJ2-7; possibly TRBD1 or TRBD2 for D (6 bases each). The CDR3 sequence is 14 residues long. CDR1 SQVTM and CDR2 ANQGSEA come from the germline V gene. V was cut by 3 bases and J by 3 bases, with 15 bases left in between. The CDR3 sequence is CSVEGQEGDYEQYF. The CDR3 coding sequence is TGCAGCGTTGAGGGGCAGGAGGGGGACTACGAGCAGTACTTC.